These 28 T cell receptor beta chains were all obtained from the same sample, sequenced in a study of blood T cells in healthy people across ages. A second roughly 6 to 12 cycle PCR used barcoded and J-beta primers. TCRdb passed the 5' RACE reads through MiXCR, listing each CDR3 protein once. The table records about 1.6 million distinct CDR3 sequences, 30% to 35% of them present only once. Sample: blood. The receptors derive from a young woman in good health.

The chain carries TRBV5-1 and TRBJ1-1, with D possibly matching TRBD1 (5 bases). The V and J ends lost 4 bases and 4 bases respectively, with 17 bases between them. The CDR3 has 15 amino acids. CDR1 and CDR2 (germline): SGHRS, YFSETQ. CDR3 sequence (DNA): TGCGCCAGCAGCCCGAACGGGGGAGGAATCACTGAAGCTTTCTTT. Translating gives CASSPNGGGITEAFF.

The V and J genes are TRBV27 and TRBJ2-1, with D hard to call. This CDR3 spans 17 amino acids. CDR1 is MNHEY, CDR2 SMNVEV, per germline (reference sequence). The V gene lost 5 bases and the J gene lost 0 bases, with 17 bases spanning the gap. Written as DNA, the CDR3 is TGTGCCAGCAGTACCCTACCCTGGGGTAGCTCCTACAATGAGCAGTTCTTC. Translation: CASSTLPWGSSYNEQFF.

V and J are TRBV12-3 or TRBV12-4 and TRBJ1-6; D may be TRBD1 (6 bases). Deletions cut 2 bases from V and 8 bases from J, with 13 bases between. The CDR3 is 15 residues long. DNA of the CDR3: TGTGCCAGCAGTTTAACAGTCCAGGGGCATTCACCCCTCCACTTT. The encoded protein is CASSLTVQGHSPLHF.

This sequence joins TRBV10-3 and TRBJ2-3; D may be TRBD1 (6 bases). The CDR3 contains 15 residues. Between the trimmed V and J ends, which lost 6 bases and 1 base, there was a span of 14 bases. Germline CDR1 ENHRY, CDR2 SYGVKD. The CDR3, as DNA: TGTGCCATCAGGTCGGGGCCAGGGGGCACAGATACGCAGTATTTT. Its translation: CAIRSGPGGTDTQYF.

Comments on this clonotype: Given a much more abundant clone one base away, this may be a read error. This chain uses TRBV5-1 with TRBJ2-5; maybe TRBD2 (7 bases). The germline V gene has CDR1 SGHRS and CDR2 YFSETQ. The CDR3 sequence is 15 residues long. The CDR3 DNA reads as TGCGCCAGCAGCTTTGAGGGGGGGCCCTTGGAGACCGAGTACTTC. It specifies CASSFEGGPLETEYF.

The genes are TRBV4-1 and TRBJ1-2; D unresolved. The ends were cut back, 1 base at V and 6 bases at J, with 9 bases in the middle. The germline V gene encodes CDR1 MGHRA and CDR2 YSYEKL. The CDR3 is 13 residues long. CDR3 in amino acids: CASSQGGWHGYTF. The CDR3 bases are TGCGCCAGCAGCCAAGGTGGATGGCATGGCTACACCTTC.

For this clonotype: Germline and junction disagree at one end, which may indicate a read error. The chain recombines TRBV3-1 with TRBJ2-6; D perhaps matches TRBD2 (6 bases). The CDR3 is 17 amino acids. Germline CDR1 and CDR2: LGHDT and YNNKEL (reference sequence). CDR3 region: CASSQTSRRVGANVRTF. The CDR3 bases are TGTGCCAGCAGCCAAACGAGTCGGAGGGTCGGGGCCAACGTCCGGACTTTC.

The V and J genes are TRBV7-9 and TRBJ1-4; 8 nucleotides agree with TRBD1. The junction had 8 bases not matched to a gene; V was cut back by 6 bases and J by 8 bases. The length of the CDR3 is 14 residues. Germline V lookup: CDR1 SEHNR, CDR2 FQNEAQ (reference sequence). CDR3 DNA: TGTGCCAGCAGTTCGGACAGGGAAGGGGAAAAACTGTTTTTT. Its translation: CASSSDREGEKLFF.

The count of this clonotype is one. The chain is built from TRBV10-3 and TRBJ1-2; D is possibly TRBD1 (5 bases). From germline, CDR1 is ENHRY and CDR2 SYGVKD. The CDR3 extends over 14 amino acids. Trimming cost V 2 bases and J 5 bases, with 12 bases left between them. The CDR3, as DNA: TGTGCCATCAGTGAGACAGGTGATTTATATGGCTACACCTTC. Its translation is CAISETGDLYGYTF.

This clonotype appeared a few times. This chain joins TRBV20-1 and TRBJ2-3; TRBD1 agrees at 7 bases. The J segment lost 7 bases and the V segment lost 3 bases, leaving 10 bases of the junction unmatched. The CDR3 has 14 residues. Germline CDR1 reads DFQATT; CDR2 reads SNEGSKA (reference sequence). CDR3 bases: TGCAGTGCTAGGGGACAGCGAGGTTTAAATACGCAGTATTTT. It translates to CSARGQRGLNTQYF.

The V call is TRBV5-1, the J call TRBJ2-1, with 16 bases identical to TRBD2. CDR3 length: 18 amino acids. Germline V CDR1 and CDR2: SGHRS, YFSETQ. After removal of 4 bases from V and 5 bases from J, the junction contained 9 bases not matched to a gene. This chain's CDR3 is CASSRGTSGRALDNEQFF. For the CDR3, the DNA is TGCGCCAGCAGCCGTGGGACTAGCGGGAGGGCCCTTGACAATGAGCAGTTCTTC.

This clonotype was picked up many times. The chain employs TRBV27 and TRBJ2-5, with D uncertain. The length of the CDR3 is 13 residues. Looked up from germline, CDR1 is MNHEY and CDR2 is SMNVEV (reference sequence). V was trimmed by 6 bases and J by 4 bases, leaving 12 bases between them. The CDR3 DNA reads TGTGCCAGCAGCTTAGGGTGGGGAGAGACCCAGTACTTC. Translating it yields CASSLGWGETQYF.

This clonotype was detected a few times. At one boundary the junction diverges from the germline segment, which might be a read error. The rearrangement links TRBV20-1 to TRBJ2-7; 7 bases map to TRBD2. In germline, CDR1 is DFQATT, CDR2 SNEGSKA (reference sequence). This CDR3 spans 13 amino acids. The CDR3 protein is CRTLGEGTYEQYF. CDR3 DNA: TGTAGAACCCTTGGGGAGGGAACCTACGAGCAGTACTTC.

CDR3 protein: CSARGTGRETAYGYTF. For the CDR3, the DNA is TGCAGTGCTAGAGGAACCGGGAGGGAGACGGCCTATGGCTACACCTTC. The chain recombines TRBV20-1 with TRBJ1-2, with D uncertain. Germline V lookup: CDR1 DFQATT, CDR2 SNEGSKA (reference sequence). The CDR3 runs to 16 residues. The V end lost 1 base, the J end lost 4 bases, and 19 bases lay between the germline ends.

The chain is built from TRBV20-1 and TRBJ2-5; TRBD2 matches at 8 bases. The CDR3 is 14 amino acids. The trim removed 3 bases at V and 4 bases at J, leaving 7 bases unmatched. Germline CDR1 and CDR2: DFQATT and SNEGSKA (reference sequence). The CDR3: CSARWGAGGETQYF. CDR3 nucleotides: TGCAGTGCTAGGTGGGGGGCGGGAGGAGAGACCCAGTACTTC.

The V call is TRBV19, the J call TRBJ2-3; 7 positions match TRBD1. In germline, CDR1 is LNHDA, CDR2 SQIVND (reference sequence). The CDR3 runs to 15 residues. J lost 1 base, V lost 6 bases, and 7 bases had no gene match. The CDR3 coding sequence is TGTGCCAGTAGCAAGCCCGGGACAGGCACAGATACGCAGTATTTT. Its protein product is CASSKPGTGTDTQYF.

This clonotype was observed many times. V gene TRBV27 combines with J gene TRBJ2-7, with 7 bases fitting TRBD2. The CDR3 sequence is 13 residues long. Germline loops: CDR1 MNHEY, CDR2 SMNVEV (reference sequence). V shed 3 bases, J shed 7 bases, and the junction held 6 bases outside the gene matches. CDR3 sequence (DNA): TGTGCCAGCAGTTTCCCCGGGGGGAGAGAGCAGTACTTC. Translated: CASSFPGGREQYF.

This clonotype was counted only a few times. A read error may produce the germline difference seen at one junction end. The chain couples TRBV20-1 to TRBJ1-4; TRBD1 matches 8 bases. Per germline, CDR1 DFQATT and CDR2 SNEGSKA (reference sequence). The CDR3 sequence is 15 residues long. The CDR3 DNA reads as TGCAGTGCGCCGACCGGACAGGGCCATAATGAAGAACTGTTTTTT. Protein product: CSAPTGQGHNEELFF.

The gene calls are TRBV2 and TRBJ2-7, with D maybe TRBD1 (5 bases). The CDR3 has 14 amino acids. Germline CDR1 reads SNHLY; CDR2 reads FYNNEI. Trimming cost V 0 bases and J 3 bases, with 9 bases left between them. CDR3 sequence reads: CASSEAGLGYEQYF. CDR3 sequence (DNA): TGTGCCAGCAGTGAAGCGGGGCTGGGCTACGAGCAGTACTTC.

This sequence joins TRBV28 and TRBJ2-1; 7 positions match TRBD2. CDR1 and CDR2 from the germline V gene are MDHEN and SYDVKM. V shed 3 bases, J shed 7 bases, and the junction held 9 bases outside the gene matches. The CDR3 runs to 15 residues. The CDR3 reads CASSFSAGTTNEQFF. In nucleotides, the CDR3 is TGTGCCAGCAGTTTCAGTGCCGGGACTACGAATGAGCAGTTCTTC.

There are a few counts of this clonotype. The chain employs TRBV6-6 and TRBJ2-5, with D tentatively TRBD1 (6 bases). Trimming left V 2 bases short and J 3 bases short, with 7 bases between. CDR3 length: 13 amino acids. In germline, CDR1 is MNHNY, CDR2 SVGAGI (reference sequence). CDR3 amino acids: CASSYRDKETQYF. Here the CDR3 DNA reads TGTGCCAGCAGTTACCGGGACAAAGAGACCCAGTACTTC.

The chain joins TRBV5-1 to TRBJ2-7; no firm D call. The CDR3 contains 13 residues. CDR1 SGHRS and CDR2 YFSETQ come from the germline V gene. With 4 bases removed from V and 6 bases from J, the gap between germline ends came to 14 bases. This chain's CDR3 is CASSTDHMGEQYF. CDR3 bases: TGCGCCAGCAGCACAGACCACATGGGCGAGCAGTACTTC.

In regard to this clonotype: One end of the junction varies from germline; a read error may be responsible. The rearrangement uses TRBV13 and TRBJ2-6; D perhaps matches TRBD1 (5 bases). Germline CDR1 is PRHDT and CDR2 is FYEKMQ (reference sequence). The CDR3 covers 12 residues. The CDR3 region has the DNA TGTGCCAGTAGCTCTGGGGCCAACGTCCTGGCTTTC. Residues: CASSSGANVLAF.

Concerning this clonotype: One junction end disagrees with the germline gene, perhaps due to a read error. The chain has TRBV6-6 and TRBJ1-2; TRBD1 matches 12 bases. The CDR3 has 16 residues. The germline gives CDR1 MNHNY, CDR2 SVGAGI (reference sequence). The CDR3 protein is CASTELGTGGSYGCTF. DNA of the CDR3: TGTGCCAGCACCGAGTTGGGGACAGGGGGCTCCTATGGCTGCACCTTC.

This clonotype was counted between two and nine times. This chain links TRBV11-3 with TRBJ2-7, with 13 bases aligning to TRBD2. Trimming at V came to 5 bases and at J to 5 bases, leaving 9 bases not matched to a gene. The CDR3 contains 16 residues. CDR1 and CDR2 from the germline V gene are SGHNT and YENEEA. CDR3 nucleotides: TGTGCCAGCAGCCCCGCCGGGACTAGCGGGGTCGACGAGCAGTACTTC. It specifies CASSPAGTSGVDEQYF.

This clonotype has just a few counts. V gene TRBV2 combines with J gene TRBJ2-7, with D possibly TRBD1 on 6 matching bases. The germline V gene has CDR1 SNHLY and CDR2 FYNNEI. This CDR3 is 15 amino acids long. The V gene lost 2 bases and the J gene lost 2 bases, with 13 bases spanning the gap. CDR3 sequence reads: CASSEWTEVPYEQYF. CDR3 DNA sequence: TGTGCCAGCAGTGAATGGACAGAGGTCCCCTACGAGCAGTACTTC.

At least ten counts were recorded for this clonotype. The chain recombines TRBV29-1 with TRBJ2-7, with TRBD1 matching 7 bases. Losses at the gene ends were 7 bases for V and 3 bases for J; bases not matched to a gene: 6. This CDR3 region has 12 residues. Germline CDR1 and CDR2: SQVTM and ANQGSEA. The CDR3 DNA sequence: TGCAGCGCTTCCGGGACAGTCTACGAGCAGTACTTC. Residues: CSASGTVYEQYF.

This clonotype was observed once. The chain links TRBV28 to TRBJ1-1, with D possibly being TRBD1 (5 bases). Trimming left V 5 bases short and J 9 bases short, with 13 bases between. Germline loops: CDR1 MDHEN, CDR2 SYDVKM. This CDR3 region has 12 residues. Here the CDR3 reads CASSLRTSKAFF. The DNA for the CDR3 is TGTGCCAGCAGTCTCAGGACATCTAAAGCTTTCTTT.